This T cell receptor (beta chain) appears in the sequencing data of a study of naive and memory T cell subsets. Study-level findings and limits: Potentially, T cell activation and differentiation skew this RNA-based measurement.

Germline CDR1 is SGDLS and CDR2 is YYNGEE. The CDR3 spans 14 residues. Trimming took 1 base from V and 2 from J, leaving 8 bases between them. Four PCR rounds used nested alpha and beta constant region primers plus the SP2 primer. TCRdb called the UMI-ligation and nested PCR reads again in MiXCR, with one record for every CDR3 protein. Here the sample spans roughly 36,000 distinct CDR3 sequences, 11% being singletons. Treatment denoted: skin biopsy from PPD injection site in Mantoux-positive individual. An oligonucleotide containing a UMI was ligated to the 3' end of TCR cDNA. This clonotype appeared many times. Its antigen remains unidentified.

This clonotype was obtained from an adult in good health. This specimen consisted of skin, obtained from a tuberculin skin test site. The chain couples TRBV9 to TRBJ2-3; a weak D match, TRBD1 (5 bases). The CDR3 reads CASSVSGNTDTQYF. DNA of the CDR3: TGTGCCAGCAGCGTATCAGGGAACACAGATACGCAGTATTTT. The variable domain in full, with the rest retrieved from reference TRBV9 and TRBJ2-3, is DSGVTQTPKHLITATGQRVTLRCSPRSGDLSVYWYQQSLDQGLQFLIQYYNGEERAKGNILERFSAQQFPDLHSELNLSSLELGDSALYFCASSVSGNTDTQYFGPGTRLTVL.